The 28 T cell receptor beta chains given below trace back to one sample, sequenced in a study of blood T cell repertoires in COVID-19. Data came from immunoSEQ multiplex PCR; TCRdb stores just in-frame clones and leaves some out. The table has roughly 55,000 clones, less than 85% seen once. What was sequenced was peripheral blood. The receptor set was obtained from a human donor in a cohort sampled during active COVID-19.

V gene TRBV9 combines with J gene TRBJ2-3; 9 bases agree with TRBD2. V was clipped by 6 bases and J by 0 bases; unmatched bases: 11. Germline CDR1 is SGDLS and CDR2 is YYNGEE. The CDR3 contains 17 residues. CDR3 protein: CASTTGASGTSTDTQYF. CDR3 sequence (DNA): TGTGCCAGCACAACAGGGGCTAGCGGGACTAGCACAGATACGCAGTATTTT. The whole variable domain, filled in from reference TRBV9 and TRBJ2-3, reads DSGVTQTPKHLITATGQRVTLRCSPRSGDLSVYWYQQSLDQGLQFLIQYYNGEERAKGNILERFSAQQFPDLHSELNLSSLELGDSALYFCASTTGASGTSTDTQYFGPGTRLTVL.

The chain has TRBV5-4 and TRBJ2-3; the match to TRBD1 covers 7 bases. Germline V lookup: CDR1 SGHNT, CDR2 YYREEE (reference sequence). With 7 bases clipped from V and 2 bases from J, the junction kept 10 bases outside the gene matches. The CDR3 runs to 15 residues. The CDR3 DNA is TGTGCCAGCCACCTCCCGGGACAGAACACAGATACGCAGTATTTT. Protein sequence: CASHLPGQNTDTQYF.

The CDR3 sequence: CASSLAAAGHNEQFF. In DNA, the CDR3 is TGTGCCAGCAGTTTAGCAGCAGCGGGCCACAATGAGCAGTTCTTC. The chain links TRBV27 to TRBJ2-1, with D possibly matching TRBD2 (6 bases). V lost 2 bases and J lost 5, with 13 bases in between. The CDR3 has 15 amino acids. From germline, CDR1 is MNHEY and CDR2 SMNVEV (reference sequence).

The V gene is TRBV5-4, the J gene TRBJ1-2, with D possibly matching TRBD1 (5 bases). The CDR3 contains 15 residues. Germline V gene sequence: CDR1 SGHNT, CDR2 YYREEE (reference sequence). V was trimmed by 0 bases and J by 0 bases, leaving 9 bases between them. The CDR3 DNA is TGTGCCAGCAGCTTGGGATGGGGCACTAACTATGGCTACACCTTC. Translation: CASSLGWGTNYGYTF.

The chain combines TRBV10-2 with TRBJ2-3, with 8 bases identical to TRBD2. Looked up from germline, CDR1 is WSHSY and CDR2 is SAAADI. Germline trimming cut 6 bases from V and 6 bases from J; bases unmatched to any gene: 8. CDR3 length equals 14 residues. The CDR3 is CASRPGLEVDTQYF. CDR3 nucleotides: TGCGCCAGCAGGCCGGGACTAGAGGTGGATACGCAGTATTTT.

A few counts support this clone. The same CDR3 can be traced to other DNA sequences in this sample. This sequence joins TRBV28 and TRBJ1-5, with unresolved D. In germline, CDR1 is MDHEN, CDR2 SYDVKM. The CDR3 runs 14 residues. Trimming removed 6 bases at V and 0 bases at J, with 9 bases between. CDR3 DNA sequence: TGTGCCAGCAGAACCGAGTATAGCAATCAGCCCCAGCATTTT. Its translation is CASRTEYSNQPQHF.

The V gene is TRBV7-9, the J gene TRBJ2-2, with 7 bases lining up with TRBD1. Trimming took 1 base from V and 7 from J; bases not matched to a gene: 9. Germline assignment: CDR1 SEHNR and CDR2 FQNEAQ (reference sequence). CDR3 size: 16 residues. CDR3 sequence (DNA): TGTGCCAGCAGCTTAGTGGGCGACAGGGCGGACGGGGAGCTGTTTTTT. Amino acid sequence: CASSLVGDRADGELFF.

The chain couples TRBV7-2 to TRBJ1-2; D gene uncertain. This CDR3 comprises 17 residues. Germline-derived CDR1 and CDR2 are SGHTA and FQGNSA. Trimming stripped 1 base from V and 7 bases from J, with 22 bases between. The CDR3 DNA follows: TGTGCCAGCAGCTTAGATCAAGGTCGCGGTTGGATCGGTGGCTACACCTTC. This codes for CASSLDQGRGWIGGYTF.

This clone was observed a single time. This chain links TRBV7-2 with TRBJ2-3; a possible D gene is TRBD2 (6 bases). From germline, CDR1 is SGHTA and CDR2 FQGNSA. There are 19 residues in the CDR3. V was clipped by 5 bases and J by 1 base, with 25 bases between them. DNA of the CDR3: TGTGCCAGCAGCCACACAAACAGAAGACGGGACTCTCGCACAGATACGCAGTATTTT. Its translation: CASSHTNRRRDSRTDTQYF.

The chain recombines TRBV24-1 with TRBJ2-5, with D perhaps matching TRBD1 (6 bases). Per germline, CDR1 KGHDR and CDR2 SFDVKD. The CDR3 has 13 amino acids. Trimming took off 5 bases at V and 4 bases at J, with 10 bases between the two ends. The CDR3 DNA reads as TGTGCCACCAGTGGCAGGGGAAGAGAGACCCAGTACTTC. This sequence encodes CATSGRGRETQYF.

The V gene is TRBV5-6, the J gene TRBJ1-5; unclear D gene. Deletions cut 4 bases from V and 4 bases from J, with 15 bases between. The CDR3 loop spans 15 amino acids. Germline V gives CDR1 SGHDT, CDR2 YYEEEE. DNA of the CDR3: TGTGCCAGCAGCGCAGGACCCGGGATTAATCAGCCCCAGCATTTT. Amino acids: CASSAGPGINQPQHF.

This clone came up a few times. The rearrangement joins TRBV12-2 to TRBJ2-3; the D call in the table, TRBD1, was not verified against the DNA. TRBV12-2 is described as a pseudogene. The length of the CDR3 is 15 residues. The CDR3 reads CASLRGRLFTDTQYF. The CDR3 DNA reads TGTGCAAGTCTCAGGGGGCGGCTATTCACAGATACGCAGTATTTT.

V usage is TRBV29-1 and J usage is TRBJ2-1, with a possible D match to TRBD1 (6 bases). V lost 4 bases and J 3 bases, leaving 10 bases between the germline ends. Germline V gene lookup returns CDR1 SQVTM and CDR2 ANQGSEA. This CDR3 region has 13 residues. The CDR3 nucleotides read TGCAGCGTTGCAGGGGTGGGCTACAATGAGCAGTTCTTC. Residues: CSVAGVGYNEQFF.

V and J are TRBV19 and TRBJ2-3, with TRBD2 matching over 9 bases. Germline CDR1 is LNHDA and CDR2 is SQIVND (reference sequence). V dropped 3 bases and J dropped 0; count of bases not matched to a gene: 1. CDR3 size: 15 residues. The CDR3 reads CASSIAGGSTDTQYF. The CDR3 region has the DNA TGTGCCAGTAGTATCGCGGGAGGGAGCACAGATACGCAGTATTTT.

This chain uses TRBV5-1 with TRBJ2-5; 7 bases are a match to TRBD1. Trimming took 4 bases from V and 3 from J; bases not matched to a gene: 3. This CDR3 comprises 13 residues. Germline V gene sequence: CDR1 SGHRS, CDR2 YFSETQ. This chain's CDR3 is CASSKTGKETQYF. CDR3 DNA sequence: TGCGCCAGCAGCAAGACAGGGAAAGAGACCCAGTACTTC. Full variable domain (remainder filled in from reference TRBV5-1 and TRBJ2-5): KAGVTQTPRYLIKTRGQQVTLSCSPISGHRSVSWYQQTPGQGLQFLFEYFSETQRNKGNFPGRFSGRQFSNSRSEMNVSTLELGDSALYLCASSKTGKETQYFGPGTRLLVL.

The genes are TRBV28 and TRBJ2-5; TRBD1 matches 8 bases. Germline values: CDR1 MDHEN, CDR2 SYDVKM. The CDR3 runs 14 residues. V was clipped by 7 bases and J by 5 bases; unmatched bases: 9. The DNA for the CDR3 is TGTGCCAGCACCTCCAGGGGGCACCTCGAGACCCAGTACTTC. Its translation: CASTSRGHLETQYF.

The genes are TRBV5-1 and TRBJ2-1; the match to TRBD1 covers 8 bases. The CDR3 extends over 14 amino acids. Per germline, CDR1 SGHRS and CDR2 YFSETQ. Trimming at V came to 7 bases and at J to 11 bases, leaving 14 bases not matched to a gene. The CDR3 loop is CASDTGDQGAQQFF. DNA for the CDR3: TGCGCCAGCGACACAGGGGACCAGGGGGCACAGCAGTTCTTC.

CDR3 loop: CASLGGSYEQYF. CDR3 in DNA: TGTGCCAGCTTAGGAGGCTCCTACGAGCAGTACTTC. The chain carries TRBV11-2 and TRBJ2-7; D might be TRBD2 (5 bases). The germline gives CDR1 SGHAT, CDR2 FQNNGV. The CDR3 is made up of 12 amino acids. V lost 8 bases and J lost 0, with 8 bases in between.

The V call is TRBV7-2, the J call TRBJ2-1; D is possibly TRBD2 (6 bases). Germline V gives CDR1 SGHTA, CDR2 FQGNSA. CDR3 length equals 15 residues. V lost 6 bases and J 0 bases, leaving 12 bases between the germline ends. The CDR3 region has the DNA TGTGCCAGCAGACCAGGGAGGAGCTCCTACAATGAGCAGTTCTTC. Translated: CASRPGRSSYNEQFF.

The genes are TRBV27 and TRBJ2-7; D perhaps matches TRBD1 (5 bases). Germline CDR1 reads MNHEY; CDR2 reads SMNVEV (reference sequence). This CDR3 has 15 residues. V gave up 3 bases and J gave up 6 bases, with 18 bases separating them. The CDR3 reads CASSFADDQGSEQYF. The CDR3 nucleotides are TGTGCCAGCAGTTTCGCCGATGATCAGGGCTCCGAGCAGTACTTC.

The chain links TRBV6-5 to TRBJ2-6; possibly TRBD1 for D (5 bases). In germline, CDR1 is MNHEY, CDR2 SVGAGI. This CDR3 spans 15 amino acids. Trimming removed 7 bases at V and 4 bases at J, with 14 bases between. In DNA form, the CDR3 reads TGTGCCAGCACCCTTATGGGGCCGGGGGCCAACGTCCTGACTTTC. This encodes CASTLMGPGANVLTF.

The genes are TRBV18 and TRBJ2-5; D is possibly TRBD2 (6 bases). The germline V gene has CDR1 KGHSH and CDR2 LQKENI. Trimming cost V 0 bases and J 1 base, with 15 bases left between them. This CDR3 comprises 17 residues. CDR3 DNA: TGTGCCAGCTCACCACCTGTAGCGGCAACACCCCAAGAGACCCAGTACTTC. This encodes CASSPPVAATPQETQYF.

This sequence joins TRBV14 and TRBJ1-4; 7 bases are shared with TRBD1. Unmatched junction bases numbered 8, after V lost 5 bases and J lost 5 bases. This CDR3 is 15 amino acids long. The germline V gene has CDR1 SGHDN and CDR2 FVKESK. The CDR3 region has the DNA TGTGCCAGCAGCACCCGGAGGGGGCAAAATGAAAAACTGTTTTTT. It is translated as CASSTRRGQNEKLFF. The full variable domain, rest sourced from reference TRBV14 and TRBJ1-4, is EAGVTQFPSHSVIEKGQTVTLRCDPISGHDNLYWYRRVMGKEIKFLLHFVKESKQDESGMPNNRFLAERTGGTYSTLKVQPAELEDSGVYFCASSTRRGQNEKLFFGSGTQLSVL.

The chain links TRBV6-2 or TRBV6-3 to TRBJ1-1; 7 bases align to TRBD1. The length of the CDR3 is 11 residues. Germline-derived CDR1 and CDR2 are MNHEY and SVGEGT. Germline trimming cut 6 bases from V and 9 bases from J; bases unmatched to any gene: 4. The CDR3 bases are TGTGCCAGCAGCTCGGGACAGAAAGCTTTCTTT. This sequence encodes CASSSGQKAFF.

The rearrangement links TRBV6-2 or TRBV6-3 to TRBJ2-1; D gene unclear. The germline V gene encodes CDR1 MNHEY and CDR2 SVGEGT. The CDR3 extends over 15 amino acids. V was clipped by 4 bases and J by 2 bases, with 12 bases between them. The CDR3 DNA follows: TGTGCCAGCAGTTTTATTAGCACAACCTACAATGAGCAGTTCTTC. It is translated as CASSFISTTYNEQFF.

This rearrangement joins TRBV29-1 to TRBJ2-4; D perhaps matches TRBD2 (5 bases). This CDR3 comprises 15 residues. Between the trimmed V and J ends, which lost 2 bases and 2 bases, there was a span of 13 bases. CDR1 and CDR2 from the germline V gene are SQVTM and ANQGSEA. The CDR3 region has the DNA TGCAGCGTTGAAAAATTTACTAGTACCAAAAACATTCAGTACTTC. Translation: CSVEKFTSTKNIQYF.

The chain links TRBV19 to TRBJ2-3, with D hard to call. V was clipped by 7 bases and J by 1 base, with 12 bases between them. Germline CDR1 and CDR2: LNHDA and SQIVND (reference sequence). The CDR3 runs to 14 residues. CDR3 sequence: CASTLGSRTDTQYF. CDR3 DNA: TGTGCCAGTACCCTAGGTAGCCGCACAGATACGCAGTATTTT.

The chain uses TRBV5-6 and TRBJ2-7, with 7 bases identical to TRBD2. The CDR3 is 14 residues long. In germline, CDR1 is SGHDT, CDR2 YYEEEE. After removal of 2 bases from V and 3 bases from J, the junction contained 5 bases not matched to a gene. The CDR3 nucleotides read TGTGCCAGCAGCTTCGGGGCGGGAGACTACGAGCAGTACTTC. Protein: CASSFGAGDYEQYF.